The present T cell receptor beta chain was sequenced within a study of identical twins. This CDR3 contains 21 residues. Germline CDR1 reads LNHNV; CDR2 reads YYDKDF (reference sequence). The J segment lost 4 bases and the V segment lost 2 bases, leaving 17 bases of the junction unmatched. MiXCR, applied by TCRdb to the 5' RACE reads, yields one record per CDR3 protein. The table includes over 500,000 distinct CDR3 sequences, under 25% detected once. General observations from the study: Sharing of beta out-of-frame sequences by twins showed a weaker excess.

Concerning this clonotype itself: What it binds is not known.

In addition, the sample was reused for a study of T cells expressing NK-cell markers. That investigation notes: The contribution of dominant NKG2C+ clonotypes to CD8+ T cells in about 6 donors was roughly 1.0-7.5%. Whether expanded NKG2C+ T cell clones were HCMV-specific remained unclear.

The chain combines TRBV15 with TRBJ2-1; 13 bases agree with TRBD2. The TCR sequence derives from a woman younger than 30 in good health. The sequencing input was CD4+ T cells sorted from blood. The CDR3: CATSRRLLAGGPSASYNEQFF. The CDR3 DNA sequence: TGTGCCACCAGCAGAAGATTACTAGCGGGAGGGCCGTCTGCCTCATACAATGAGCAGTTCTTC.